The 10 T cell receptor beta chains listed next were all sequenced from one sample in a study of post-analysis software for immune sequencing data. No antigen has been identified for these receptors. General study findings and limits: About five TRBV segments, including TRBV5-6, TRBV5-1 and TRBV20-1, were more frequent in patients than controls.

Unique molecular identifiers were built into the TCR beta cDNA libraries. TCRdb fed the PCR reads into MiXCR, producing one record per CDR3 protein. Of hundreds of thousands of distinct CDR3 sequences detected, roughly 27% appear once; the ten largest clones hold roughly 0.54%. Specimen: blood. These receptors were collected from a girl under 18 with multiple sclerosis.

This clonotype was counted a few times. The chain employs TRBV5-1 and TRBJ2-1; 9 bases match TRBD2. The J segment lost 3 bases and the V segment lost 0 bases, leaving 4 bases of the junction unmatched. The V gene's germline CDR1 is SGHRS and CDR2 YFSETQ. The CDR3 is 16 residues long. The chain's CDR3 is CASSLVSGGNYNEQFF. CDR3 DNA sequence: TGCGCCAGCAGCTTGGTAAGCGGGGGGAACTACAATGAGCAGTTCTTC.

This clonotype occurred a few times. This chain joins TRBV5-1 and TRBJ2-1, with D possibly matching TRBD2 (5 bases). V lost 2 bases and J 1 base, leaving 10 bases between the germline ends. This CDR3 has 15 amino acids. CDR1 is SGHRS, CDR2 YFSETQ, per germline. CDR3 sequence (DNA): TGCGCCAGCAGCTTAAGCGGAGATTCCTACAATGAGCAGTTCTTC. Residues: CASSLSGDSYNEQFF.

V usage is TRBV7-2 and J usage is TRBJ2-5, with 7 nucleotides matching TRBD2. Germline V lookup: CDR1 SGHTA, CDR2 FQGNSA. The length of the CDR3 is 16 residues. V trimming: 5 bases; J trimming: 4 bases; junction bases outside the gene matches: 13. The CDR3 reads CASSPSGNTGGETQYF. Written as DNA, the CDR3 is TGTGCCAGCAGCCCGAGTGGAAACACGGGAGGAGAGACCCAGTACTTC.

This clonotype was counted a few times. The chain couples TRBV7-9 to TRBJ2-3; D may be TRBD1 or TRBD2 (5 bases each). Per the germline V gene, CDR1 is SEHNR and CDR2 is FQNEAQ (reference sequence). V was clipped by 5 bases and J by 0 bases, with 15 bases between them. The CDR3 length is 16 residues. The CDR3 DNA reads as TGTGCCAGCAGCGATACCGGGACCACTAGCACAGATACGCAGTATTTT. Amino acid sequence: CASSDTGTTSTDTQYF.

A few counts support this clonotype. This chain uses TRBV7-8 with TRBJ2-7, with D unresolved. V gave up 4 bases and J gave up 1 base, with 14 bases separating them. The germline V gene has CDR1 SGHVS and CDR2 FQNEAQ. This CDR3 contains 15 residues. The CDR3 nucleotides read TGTGCCAGCAGCTCGCCAATGGGATTTTCCTACGAGCAGTACTTC. It yields the protein CASSSPMGFSYEQYF.

The table lists this clonotype with many counts. This chain uses TRBV29-1 with TRBJ2-1; TRBD2 might be the D (5 bases). Trimming cost V 8 bases and J 6 bases, with 11 bases left between them. The V gene's germline CDR1 is SQVTM and CDR2 ANQGSEA. This CDR3 is 11 amino acids long. The CDR3 sequence is CSLSGSNEQFF. As DNA, the CDR3 is TGCAGCTTGTCGGGATCCAATGAGCAGTTCTTC.

Written as DNA, the CDR3 is TGTGCTAGTGGTCCGGGGACAGGGGGGTTTCTTGAAGCTTTCTTT. The encoded protein is CASGPGTGGFLEAFF. The gene calls are TRBV12-5 and TRBJ1-1; TRBD1 aligns across 11 bases. This CDR3 region has 15 residues. Germline-derived CDR1 and CDR2 are LGHNT and FRNRAP. Trimming took 5 bases from V and 7 from J; bases not matched to a gene: 9.

V is TRBV7-2 and J is TRBJ2-1; TRBD1 might be the D (8 bases). With 5 bases removed from V and 9 bases from J, the gap between germline ends came to 17 bases. The CDR3 runs 14 residues. The V gene's germline CDR1 is SGHTA and CDR2 FQGNSA. The CDR3 coding sequence is TGTACCAGCAGCCCCCGGACAGGGAGGGGTGAGCAGTTCTTC. It codes for CTSSPRTGRGEQFF.

This clonotype was counted only a few times. This chain joins TRBV20-1 and TRBJ2-3, with unresolved D. Germline assignment: CDR1 DFQATT and CDR2 SNEGSKA (reference sequence). V was clipped by 3 bases and J by 0 bases, with 10 bases between them. The CDR3 has 14 amino acids. The chain's CDR3 is CSARYLGSTDTQYF. The CDR3 DNA follows: TGCAGTGCTAGGTATTTGGGGAGCACAGATACGCAGTATTTT.

This rearrangement joins TRBV15 to TRBJ1-5; tentatively, D is TRBD1 (5 bases). The V end was cut by 8 bases, the J end by 1 base, with 15 bases between. Looked up from germline, CDR1 is LNHNV and CDR2 is YYDKDF (reference sequence). CDR3 length: 15 residues. The CDR3 is CATRRGRASNQPQHF. Written as DNA, the CDR3 is TGTGCCACCCGGAGGGGCAGGGCGAGCAATCAGCCCCAGCATTTT.